The rows below give T cell receptor beta chains drawn from one sample of a study of tumor T cells in aggressive B-cell lymphoma. Data came from immunoSEQ multiplex PCR; TCRdb stores just in-frame clones and leaves some out. The sample lists about 9,800 clones; roughly 85% were seen once. Material: tumor tissue. Receptor source: an adult with diffuse large B cell lymphoma. CDR3s include the opening cysteine and the closing phenylalanine or tryptophan. D genes are given only for firm matches. Expanded clones get a size class; other rows say once, few or many, or leave the size out.

clone_size,j_call,d_call,v_call,cdr3_aa,cdr3_nt
-,TRBJ2-3,-,TRBV29-1,CSVETMADTQYF,TGCAGCGTTGAAACTATGGCAGATACGCAGTATTTT
-,TRBJ2-7,-,TRBV27,CASSLYGLEGASYEQYF,TGTGCCAGCAGTTTATACGGTCTGGAGGGAGCGTCGTACGAGCAGTACTTC
-,TRBJ2-7,-,TRBV5-4,CASSLDRHSYEQYF,TGTGCCAGCAGCTTGGACAGGCACTCCTACGAGCAGTACTTC
-,TRBJ2-3,TRBD2,TRBV15,CATKRESSTDTQYF,TGTGCCACAAAGCGGGAATCAAGCACAGATACGCAGTATTTT
-,TRBJ2-7,-,TRBV21-1,CASSKLGDRGDEQYF,TGTGCCAGCAGCAAATTGGGGGACAGGGGCGACGAGCAGTACTTC
-,TRBJ2-3,TRBD1,TRBV6-5,CASRSGTARDTQYF,TGTGCCAGCAGGTCCGGGACAGCTAGAGATACGCAGTATTTT
-,TRBJ2-1,TRBD2,TRBV5-8,CASRAGTSGVSHEQFF,TGTGCCAGCAGAGCCGGGACTAGCGGAGTCTCACATGAGCAGTTCTTC
-,TRBJ2-7,-,TRBV29-1,CSVEEPRTRAYEQYF,TGCAGCGTTGAAGAGCCTAGAACTCGAGCCTACGAGCAGTACTTC
-,TRBJ2-7,-,TRBV6-6,CASSYGSGSEQYF,TGTGCCAGCAGTTACGGATCAGGGTCCGAGCAGTACTTC
once,TRBJ1-5,-,TRBV28,CASRTSGNQPQHF,TGTGCCAGCAGGACCTCAGGGAATCAGCCCCAGCATTTT
-,TRBJ2-1,-,TRBV11-2,CASSPFAVYGNEQFF,TGTGCCAGCAGCCCGTTTGCGGTCTATGGGAATGAGCAGTTCTTC
-,TRBJ2-7,TRBD1,TRBV19,CAFSQGRRSYEQYF,TGTGCCTTTTCACAGGGGCGCCGGTCCTACGAGCAGTACTTC
-,TRBJ2-5,-,TRBV27,CASTMTGGAVPKETQYF,TGTGCCAGCACCATGACAGGAGGCGCGGTACCGAAAGAGACCCAGTACTTC
-,TRBJ2-1,TRBD1,TRBV7-9,CASSSPGQGYNEQFF,TGTGCCAGCAGCTCTCCGGGACAGGGATACAATGAGCAGTTCTTC
-,TRBJ1-2,TRBD1,TRBV7-9,CASSGQGRSYGYTF,TGTGCCAGCAGCGGACAGGGAAGGTCTTATGGCTACACCTTC
-,TRBJ2-2,TRBD1,TRBV10-3,CAIEDRTTGDTGELFF,TGTGCCATCGAGGACCGCACAACAGGGGACACCGGGGAGCTGTTTTTT
-,TRBJ2-1,TRBD1,TRBV9,CASSVRQGGNEQFF,TGTGCCAGCAGCGTAAGACAGGGGGGCAATGAGCAGTTCTTC
-,TRBJ2-7,TRBD1,TRBV7-2,CASSLPRQGGKYF,TGTGCCAGCAGCTTACCGCGACAGGGCGGTAAGTACTTC
-,TRBJ2-1,TRBD2,TRBV5-1,CASSGISGRGPYNEQFF,TGCGCCAGCAGCGGTATTAGCGGGAGGGGGCCATACAATGAGCAGTTCTTC
-,TRBJ1-6,-,TRBV7-9,CASSLASGVNSPLHF,TGTGCCAGCAGCTTAGCTTCAGGGGTGAATTCACCCCTCCACTTT
-,TRBJ1-1,TRBD1,TRBV4-1,CASSPQTGTVNTEAFF,TGCGCCAGCAGCCCCCAAACCGGGACAGTGAACACTGAAGCTTTCTTT
-,TRBJ1-5,-,TRBV28,CASSPGGVYMPQHF,TGTGCCAGCAGTCCCGGGGGGGTGTATATGCCCCAGCATTTT
-,TRBJ2-5,-,TRBV21-1,CANSTGTSKETQYF,TGTGCCAACAGCACCGGGACTAGCAAAGAGACCCAGTACTTC
-,TRBJ2-2,TRBD1,TRBV28,CASSEQGAGTGELFF,TGTGCCAGCAGCGAACAGGGGGCTGGCACCGGGGAGCTGTTTTTT
-,TRBJ2-3,TRBD2,TRBV9,CASSVTSGRTTDTQYF,TGTGCCAGCAGCGTAACGAGCGGGAGGACCACAGATACGCAGTATTTT
-,TRBJ1-5,TRBD1,TRBV19,CASTRTGGTYGSNQPQHF,TGTGCCAGTACCAGGACAGGGGGCACTTACGGGAGCAATCAGCCCCAGCATTTT
few,TRBJ1-4,-,TRBV19,CASSRARGEGEFF,TGTGCCAGTAGTCGGGCAAGGGGTGAGGGGGAGTTTTTT
-,TRBJ1-2,TRBD1,TRBV29-1,CSVETAGGRNGYTF,TGCAGCGTTGAAACCGCAGGGGGCAGGAATGGCTACACCTTC
-,TRBJ1-2,TRBD1,TRBV11-2,CASSFDRGYGYTF,TGTGCCAGCAGCTTTGACAGGGGCTATGGCTACACCTTC
-,TRBJ1-3,-,TRBV5-5,CASSLGAISGNTIYF,TGTGCCAGCAGCTTGGGCGCCATCTCTGGAAACACCATATATTTT
-,TRBJ2-3,-,TRBV29-1,CSVEGNRVTDTQYF,TGCAGCGTTGAAGGGAACAGGGTCACAGATACGCAGTATTTT
-,TRBJ2-7,TRBD1,TRBV6-1,CASSSGAGGDEQYF,TGTGCCAGCAGTTCGGGGGCAGGGGGCGACGAGCAGTACTTC
-,TRBJ2-7,TRBD1,TRBV29-1,CSVSRDSSYEQYF,TGCAGCGTCTCCCGGGACAGCTCCTACGAGCAGTACTTC
-,TRBJ1-5,-,TRBV7-8,CASSLYPQPQHF,TGTGCCAGCAGCTTATATCCTCAGCCCCAGCATTTT
once,TRBJ1-1,-,TRBV5-4,CASSSTAIANTEAFF,TGTGCCAGCAGCTCCACTGCCATCGCGAACACTGAAGCTTTCTTT
-,TRBJ2-7,TRBD1,TRBV11-2,CASSLVPTGAYEQYF,TGTGCCAGCAGCTTAGTCCCCACAGGGGCCTACGAGCAGTACTTC
-,TRBJ2-1,-,TRBV5-1,CASKWEGENNEQFF,TGCGCCAGCAAGTGGGAGGGGGAGAACAATGAGCAGTTCTTC
few,TRBJ2-3,TRBD1,TRBV11-1,CASSLAGQGRGDTQYF,TGTGCCAGCAGCTTAGCGGGACAGGGGCGGGGAGATACGCAGTATTTT
-,TRBJ1-5,-,TRBV21-1,CASSKRPRGRGIANSNQPQHF,TGTGCCAGCAGCAAACGCCCCAGGGGCAGAGGAATAGCTAATAGCAATCAGCCCCAGCATTTT
-,TRBJ2-3,-,TRBV2,CASSALDTQYF,TGTGCCAGCAGTGCTCTAGATACGCAGTATTTT
-,TRBJ1-3,-,TRBV6-5,CASSYSPGAGNTIYF,TGTGCCAGCAGTTACTCTCCCGGGGCTGGAAACACCATATATTTT
-,TRBJ2-1,TRBD2,TRBV7-3,CASSPRTLTSGRYPYNEQFF,TGTGCCAGCAGCCCTAGGACCCTGACTAGCGGGAGGTACCCCTACAATGAGCAGTTCTTC
-,TRBJ2-1,-,TRBV9,CASSVGGRPYNEQFF,TGTGCCAGCAGCGTAGGAGGAAGGCCCTACAATGAGCAGTTCTTC
-,TRBJ2-3,-,TRBV5-1,CASRKQGTTDTQYF,TGCGCCAGCAGAAAACAGGGCACCACAGATACGCAGTATTTT
-,TRBJ1-4,TRBD1,TRBV28,CASSLLGTATNEKLFF,TGTGCCAGCAGTTTACTGGGGACAGCAACTAATGAAAAACTGTTTTTT
-,TRBJ2-7,-,TRBV29-1,CSVGSGGGYEQYF,TGCAGCGTTGGGTCTGGGGGCGGCTACGAGCAGTACTTC
-,TRBJ1-4,-,TRBV7-8,CASSSRGRGSEKLFF,TGTGCCAGCAGCTCTAGAGGGAGGGGCTCTGAAAAACTGTTTTTT